This paragraph reports one T cell receptor (beta chain). Its antigen specificity is not known. Nothing much larger sits one base from this clone, and base qualities are not available. Preparation of the library involved the immunoSEQ multiplex PCR assay. RNA was extracted from all samples and reverse transcribed into cDNA as template for TCR sequencing. First-strand cDNA was synthesized using SuperScript III with a 2:1 mix of oligo-dT and random hexamers. Amplification bias was assessed with a synthetic immune receptor repertoire, and residual bias was removed computationally. As for how the authors treated the data: Raw reads were preprocessed to remove errors, and CDR3 was defined by IMGT conventions from the conserved cysteine to phenylalanine. To get clonality, Shannon entropy was normalized by log2 of the number of productive unique TCRs and the result was subtracted from 1. Scalp TCRbeta sequences were cross-referenced with sorted blood CD4 and CD8 repertoires so that the CD4 or CD8 identity of scalp clones could be inferred. This is the immuneACCESS table as TCRdb keeps it, with only in-frame sequences that have V and J called. A part of the clones is gone; compared with another copy, unresolved V genes explain less than half, and the rest is unexplained. The DNA gave D and trimming, while V, J and clone size come from that table. The table for this sample lists over 150,000 clones; roughly 64% of them were counted only once. About 5.5% of the sample comes from the top ten.

What this sample's time point label stands for: less than 30 weeks on oral tofacitinib. Interpreted using the paper, the treatment or condition label stands for: oral pan-JAK inhibitor, 5-10 mg twice daily. From alopecia areata patients, peripheral blood was collected along with lesional scalp punch biopsies. After PBMCs were isolated by density centrifugation and stained for CD3, CD4 and CD8, a FACSAria was used to sort CD4+ and CD8+ T cells. According to the germline V gene, CDR1 reads SGHTA and CDR2 reads FQGNSA. From the cysteine through the phenylalanine, the CDR3 covers 13 amino acids. Only the CDR3 DNA is retained, 39 bases long and in frame from the first base. At the junction V is shortened by 1 base and J by 7 bases; bases outside the gene matches: 2. This sample is drawn from a study of CD8+ T cells in alopecia areata (dated by TCRdb to 2017 to 2018). Broadly, across the study: Treated patients were enrolled in an open-label pilot trial of oral tofacitinib, 5 to 10 mg twice daily, for moderate-to-severe alopecia areata. Patients received tofacitinib for 6 to 18 months and were then followed off drug for 6 months to check for delayed response and recurrence. For the treated patients, the SALT score, which quantifies what percentage of scalp surface area is affected, served as the measure of disease severity. The study used high-throughput TCRbeta sequencing to examine T cell clonal expansion in alopecia areata, in both the C3H/HeJ mouse model and human patients. Scalp tissue and sorted CD4+ and CD8+ peripheral blood T cells from patchy and totalis/universalis alopecia areata patients and from healthy controls were covered by human TCRbeta sequencing. Tofacitinib-treated patients had biopsies at baseline and at 4 and 24 weeks of treatment, with a later scalp biopsy in several patients. Scalp clonality was compared across normal scalp (n=4), patchy alopecia areata scalp (n=8), and alopecia totalis/universalis scalp (n=8). RNA was obtained with the PAXgene miRNA kit for fixed scalp, the miRNeasy kit for PBMCs, and the RNeasy kit for mouse skin. TCRbeta CDR3 regions were amplified by immunoSEQ multiplex PCR using 35 Vbeta forward and 13 Jbeta reverse primers. The investigation overall reported the following: Resident alphabeta T cells in normal human skin are also sequenced, complicating scalp TCR repertoire analysis, unlike mouse skin dominated by gammadelta T cells. Tofacitinib significantly lowered scalp clonality and the number of expanded CD8+ clones among the top 100 scalp clones. Compared with normal scalp, lesional scalp had higher clonality and more expanded CD8+ clones, particularly in alopecia totalis/universalis, a pattern that suggests antigenic drive. During tofacitinib treatment, many expanded lesional clones remained in scalp and blood, and this persistence may partly explain relapse after treatment is stopped. TCR sequences shared between patients were less clear than in mice, possibly partly because of HLA diversity in the patient population. Because the treated cohort was small and had only one nonresponder, larger studies are needed to examine links between baseline CD8+ expansion and response.

This specimen was CD4+ T cells sorted from blood, taken at week 24, from a patient treated with tofacitinib. This chain is built from TRBV7-2 and TRBJ2-5, with 8 middle bases fitting TRBD1. This receptor was obtained from a human donor with alopecia areata. In nucleotide form, the sequence is TGTGCCAGCAGCTTAGAACAGGGGGGGACCCAGTACTTC. Its protein reads: CASSLEQGGTQYF.